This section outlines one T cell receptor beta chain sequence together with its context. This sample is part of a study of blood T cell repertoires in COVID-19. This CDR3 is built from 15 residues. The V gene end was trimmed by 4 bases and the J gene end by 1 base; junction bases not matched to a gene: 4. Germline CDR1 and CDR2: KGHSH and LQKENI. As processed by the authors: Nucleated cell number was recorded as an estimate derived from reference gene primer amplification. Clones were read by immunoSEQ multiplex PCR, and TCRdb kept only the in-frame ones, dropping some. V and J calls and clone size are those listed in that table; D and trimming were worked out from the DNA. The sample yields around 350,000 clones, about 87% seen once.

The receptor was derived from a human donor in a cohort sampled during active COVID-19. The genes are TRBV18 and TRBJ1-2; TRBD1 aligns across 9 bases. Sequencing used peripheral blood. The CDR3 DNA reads TGTGCCAGCTCACAGGGACAGGGTAATAACTATGGCTACACCTTC. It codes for CASSQGQGNNYGYTF.